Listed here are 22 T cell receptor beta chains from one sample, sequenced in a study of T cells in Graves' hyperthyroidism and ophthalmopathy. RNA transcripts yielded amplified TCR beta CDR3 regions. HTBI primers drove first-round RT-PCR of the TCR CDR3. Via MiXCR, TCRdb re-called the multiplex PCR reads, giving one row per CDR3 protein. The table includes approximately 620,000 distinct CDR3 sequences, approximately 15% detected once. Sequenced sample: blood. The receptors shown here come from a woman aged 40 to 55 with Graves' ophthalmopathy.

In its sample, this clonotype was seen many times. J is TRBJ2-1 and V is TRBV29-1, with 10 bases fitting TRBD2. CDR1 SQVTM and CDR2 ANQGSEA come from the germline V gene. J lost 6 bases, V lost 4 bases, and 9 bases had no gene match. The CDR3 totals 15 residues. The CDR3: CSVARLAGVLNEQFF. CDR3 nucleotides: TGCAGCGTTGCAAGGCTAGCGGGAGTGCTCAATGAGCAGTTCTTC.

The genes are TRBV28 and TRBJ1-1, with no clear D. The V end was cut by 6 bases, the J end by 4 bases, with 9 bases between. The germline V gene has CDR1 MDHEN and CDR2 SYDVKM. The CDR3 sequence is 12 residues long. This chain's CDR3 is CASSLPSTEAFF. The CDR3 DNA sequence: TGTGCCAGCAGCCTCCCCAGCACTGAAGCTTTCTTT. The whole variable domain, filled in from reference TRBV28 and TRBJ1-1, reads DVKVTQSSRYLVKRTGEKVFLECVQDMDHENMFWYRQDPGLGLRLIYFSYDVKMKEKGDIPEGYSVSREKKERFSLILESASTNQTSMYLCASSLPSTEAFFGQGTRLTVV.

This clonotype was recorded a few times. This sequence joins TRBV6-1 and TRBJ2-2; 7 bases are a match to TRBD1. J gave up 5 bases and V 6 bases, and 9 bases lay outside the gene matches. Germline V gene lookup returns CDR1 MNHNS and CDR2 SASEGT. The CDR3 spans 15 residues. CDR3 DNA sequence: TGTGCCAGCAGCTCATTACAGGGGTATACCGGGGAGCTGTTTTTT. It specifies CASSSLQGYTGELFF.

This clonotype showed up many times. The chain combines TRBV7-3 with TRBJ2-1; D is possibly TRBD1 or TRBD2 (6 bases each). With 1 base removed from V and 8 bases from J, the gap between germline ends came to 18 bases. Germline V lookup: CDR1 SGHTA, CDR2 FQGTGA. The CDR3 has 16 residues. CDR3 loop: CASSLIWQRGVDEQFF. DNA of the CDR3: TGTGCCAGCAGCTTAATTTGGCAGAGGGGGGTCGATGAGCAGTTCTTC.

CDR3 region: CASSFSGSEQYF. In DNA, the CDR3 is TGTGCCAGCAGCTTCAGCGGATCCGAGCAGTACTTC. This chain uses TRBV3-1 with TRBJ2-7, with D possibly matching TRBD2 (5 bases). Trimming pared 5 bases from V and 6 bases from J, leaving 11 bases between. CDR3 size: 12 residues. Per germline, CDR1 LGHDT and CDR2 YNNKEL (reference sequence).

CDR3 region: CASSESLAGLSYNEQFF. The DNA of the CDR3 is TGTGCCAGCAGTGAGTCACTAGCGGGGCTCTCCTACAATGAGCAGTTCTTC. The V gene is TRBV2, the J gene TRBJ2-1; 10 nucleotides line up with TRBD2. Germline-derived CDR1 and CDR2 are SNHLY and FYNNEI. CDR3 length: 17 residues. The junction had 5 bases not matched to a gene; V was cut back by 3 bases and J by 0 bases.

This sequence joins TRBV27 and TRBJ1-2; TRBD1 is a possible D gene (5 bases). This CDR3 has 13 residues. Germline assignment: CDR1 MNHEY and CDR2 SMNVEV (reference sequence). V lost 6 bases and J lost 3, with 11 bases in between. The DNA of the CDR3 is TGTGCCAGCAGGGCAGGGTATGACTATGGCTACACCTTC. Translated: CASRAGYDYGYTF.

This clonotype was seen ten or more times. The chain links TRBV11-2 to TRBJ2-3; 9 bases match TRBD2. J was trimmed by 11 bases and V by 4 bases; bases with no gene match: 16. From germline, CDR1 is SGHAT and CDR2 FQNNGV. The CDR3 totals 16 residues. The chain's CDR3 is CASSSNSGGPFTRQYF. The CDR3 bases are TGTGCCAGCAGCTCCAATAGCGGGGGTCCCTTCACGCGGCAGTATTTT.

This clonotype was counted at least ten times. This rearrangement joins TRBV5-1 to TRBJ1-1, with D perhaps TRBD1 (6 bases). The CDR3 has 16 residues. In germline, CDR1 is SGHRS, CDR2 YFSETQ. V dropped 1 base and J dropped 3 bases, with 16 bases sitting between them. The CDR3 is CASSLNGGHGDTEAFF. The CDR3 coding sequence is TGCGCCAGCAGCTTGAACGGGGGGCATGGTGACACTGAAGCTTTCTTT. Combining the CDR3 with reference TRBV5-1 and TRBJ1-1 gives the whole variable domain KAGVTQTPRYLIKTRGQQVTLSCSPISGHRSVSWYQQTPGQGLQFLFEYFSETQRNKGNFPGRFSGRQFSNSRSEMNVSTLELGDSALYLCASSLNGGHGDTEAFFGQGTRLTVV.

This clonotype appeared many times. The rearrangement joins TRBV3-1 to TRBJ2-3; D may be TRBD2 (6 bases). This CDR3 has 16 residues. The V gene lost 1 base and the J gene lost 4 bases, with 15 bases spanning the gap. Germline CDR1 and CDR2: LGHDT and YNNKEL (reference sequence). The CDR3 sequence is CASSQGRAGMADTQYF. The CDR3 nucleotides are TGTGCCAGCAGCCAAGGTAGGGCGGGGATGGCAGATACGCAGTATTTT.

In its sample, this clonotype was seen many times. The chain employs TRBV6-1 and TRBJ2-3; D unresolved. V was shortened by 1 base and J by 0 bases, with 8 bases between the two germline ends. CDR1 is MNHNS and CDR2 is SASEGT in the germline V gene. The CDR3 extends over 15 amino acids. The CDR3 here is CASSEGRVSTDTQYF. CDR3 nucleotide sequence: TGTGCCAGCAGTGAAGGTCGGGTTAGCACAGATACGCAGTATTTT.

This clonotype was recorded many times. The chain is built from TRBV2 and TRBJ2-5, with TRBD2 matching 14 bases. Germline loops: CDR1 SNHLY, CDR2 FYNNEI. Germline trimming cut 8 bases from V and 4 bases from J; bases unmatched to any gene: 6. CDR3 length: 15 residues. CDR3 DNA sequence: TGTGCCAGCCAGCTCGGGACTAGCGGGAGAGAGACCCAGTACTTC. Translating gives CASQLGTSGRETQYF.

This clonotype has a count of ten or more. The CDR3 DNA reads as TGTGCCAGCGTGGCGGGAGGGCCTGGTAATGAGCAGTTCTTC. This codes for CASVAGGPGNEQFF. The chain uses TRBV28 and TRBJ2-1, with 9 positions matching TRBD2. V dropped 8 bases and J dropped 7; count of bases not matched to a gene: 9. The germline V gene has CDR1 MDHEN and CDR2 SYDVKM. The CDR3 has 14 amino acids.

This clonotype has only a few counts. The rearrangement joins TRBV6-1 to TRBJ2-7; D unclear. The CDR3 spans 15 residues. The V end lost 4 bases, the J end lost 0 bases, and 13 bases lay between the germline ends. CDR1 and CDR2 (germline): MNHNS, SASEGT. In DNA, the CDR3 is TGTGCCAGCAGTGTCGGCTCCGTTCTCTCCTACGAGCAGTACTTC. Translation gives CASSVGSVLSYEQYF.

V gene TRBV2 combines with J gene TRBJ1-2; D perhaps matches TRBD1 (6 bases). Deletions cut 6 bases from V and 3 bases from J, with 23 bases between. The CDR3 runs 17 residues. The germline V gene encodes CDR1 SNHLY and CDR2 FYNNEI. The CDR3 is CASRGGSFREPHYGYTF. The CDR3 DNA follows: TGTGCCAGCAGAGGGGGGTCCTTCCGGGAACCCCACTATGGCTACACCTTC. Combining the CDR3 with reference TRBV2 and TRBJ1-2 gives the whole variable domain EPEVTQTPSHQVTQMGQEVILRCVPISNHLYFYWYRQILGQKVEFLVSFYNNEISEKSEIFDDQFSVERPDGSNFTLKIRSTKLEDSAMYFCASRGGSFREPHYGYTFGSGTRLTVV.

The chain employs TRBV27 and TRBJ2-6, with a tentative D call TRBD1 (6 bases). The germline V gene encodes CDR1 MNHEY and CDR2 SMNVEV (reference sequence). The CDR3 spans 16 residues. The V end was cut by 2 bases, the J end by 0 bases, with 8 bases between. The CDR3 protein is CASSLQGRSGANVLTF. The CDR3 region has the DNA TGTGCCAGCAGTTTACAGGGGCGCTCTGGGGCCAACGTCCTGACTTTC.

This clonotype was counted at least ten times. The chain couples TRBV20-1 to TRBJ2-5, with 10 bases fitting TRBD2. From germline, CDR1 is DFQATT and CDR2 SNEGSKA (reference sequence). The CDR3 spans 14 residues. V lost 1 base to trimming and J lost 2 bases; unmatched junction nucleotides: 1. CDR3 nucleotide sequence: TGCAGTGCTAGAGGGGGACTAGCGCAAGAGACCCAGTACTTC. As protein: CSARGGLAQETQYF.

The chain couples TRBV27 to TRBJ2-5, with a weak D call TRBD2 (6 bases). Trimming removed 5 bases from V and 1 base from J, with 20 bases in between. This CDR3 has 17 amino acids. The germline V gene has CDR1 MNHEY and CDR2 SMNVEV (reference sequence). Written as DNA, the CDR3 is TGTGCCAGCAGTCCAGCCTCTTCTTGGGGGGTCCAAGAGACCCAGTACTTC. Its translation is CASSPASSWGVQETQYF.

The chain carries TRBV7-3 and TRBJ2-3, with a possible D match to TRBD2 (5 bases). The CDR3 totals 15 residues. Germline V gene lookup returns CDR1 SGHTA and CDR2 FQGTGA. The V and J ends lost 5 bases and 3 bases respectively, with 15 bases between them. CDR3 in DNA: TGTGCCAGCAGCCCTTTTCTAGCTAGGACAGATACGCAGTATTTT. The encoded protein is CASSPFLARTDTQYF.

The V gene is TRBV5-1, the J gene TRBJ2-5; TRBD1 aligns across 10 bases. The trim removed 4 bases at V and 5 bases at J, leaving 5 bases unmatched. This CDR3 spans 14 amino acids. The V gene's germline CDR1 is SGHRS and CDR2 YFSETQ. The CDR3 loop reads CASSPPDRGETQYF. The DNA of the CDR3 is TGCGCCAGCAGCCCACCGGACAGGGGGGAGACCCAGTACTTC. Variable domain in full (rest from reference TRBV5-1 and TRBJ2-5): KAGVTQTPRYLIKTRGQQVTLSCSPISGHRSVSWYQQTPGQGLQFLFEYFSETQRNKGNFPGRFSGRQFSNSRSEMNVSTLELGDSALYLCASSPPDRGETQYFGPGTRLLVL.

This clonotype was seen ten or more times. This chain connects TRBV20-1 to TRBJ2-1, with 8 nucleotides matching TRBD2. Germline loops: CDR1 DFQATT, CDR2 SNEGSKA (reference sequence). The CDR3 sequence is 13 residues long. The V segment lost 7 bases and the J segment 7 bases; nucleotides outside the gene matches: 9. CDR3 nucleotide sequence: TGCAGTGGCTCAGCGGGAGAGCAAAATGAGCAGTTCTTC. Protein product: CSGSAGEQNEQFF.

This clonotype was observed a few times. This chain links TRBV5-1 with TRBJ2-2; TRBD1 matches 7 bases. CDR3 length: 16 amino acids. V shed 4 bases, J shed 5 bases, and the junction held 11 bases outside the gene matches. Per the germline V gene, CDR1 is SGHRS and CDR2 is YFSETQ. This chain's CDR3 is CASSPKGQESTGELFF. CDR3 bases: TGCGCCAGCAGCCCTAAAGGACAGGAATCGACCGGGGAGCTGTTTTTT.